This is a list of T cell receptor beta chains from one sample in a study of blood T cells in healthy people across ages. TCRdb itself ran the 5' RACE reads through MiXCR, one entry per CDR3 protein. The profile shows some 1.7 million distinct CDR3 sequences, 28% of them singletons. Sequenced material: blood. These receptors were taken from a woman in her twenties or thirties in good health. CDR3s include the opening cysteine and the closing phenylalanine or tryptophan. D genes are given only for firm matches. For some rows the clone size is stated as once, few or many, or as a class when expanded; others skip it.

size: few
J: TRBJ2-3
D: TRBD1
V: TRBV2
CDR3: CASRQGDTQYF
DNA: TGTGCCAGCCGACAGGGAGATACGCAGTATTTT

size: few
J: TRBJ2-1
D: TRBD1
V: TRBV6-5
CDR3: CASSYSGTGGYEQFF
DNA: TGTGCCAGCAGTTACTCGGGTACAGGGGGCTACGAGCAGTTCTTC

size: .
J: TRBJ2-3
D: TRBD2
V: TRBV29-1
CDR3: CSVMPGLAGVVDTQYF
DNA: TGCAGCGTCATGCCGGGACTAGCGGGAGTGGTAGATACGCAGTATTTT

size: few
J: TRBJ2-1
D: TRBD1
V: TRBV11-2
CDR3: CASSEEYRDRVPYNEQFF
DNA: TGTGCCAGCAGCGAGGAATACCGGGACAGGGTTCCCTACAATGAGCAGTTCTTC

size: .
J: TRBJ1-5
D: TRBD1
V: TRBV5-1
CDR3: CASSARDRVDQPQHF
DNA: TGCGCCAGCAGCGCCCGGGACAGGGTTGATCAGCCCCAGCATTTT

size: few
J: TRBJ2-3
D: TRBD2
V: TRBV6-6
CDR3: CASSLGTRGGDTQYF
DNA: TGTGCCAGCAGTTTGGGGACTAGGGGAGGAGATACGCAGTATTTT

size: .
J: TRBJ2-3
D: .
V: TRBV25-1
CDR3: CASSDWVSTDTQYF
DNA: TGTGCCAGCAGTGACTGGGTTAGCACAGATACGCAGTATTTT

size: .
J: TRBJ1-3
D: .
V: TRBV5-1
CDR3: CASSLEPVGNTIYF
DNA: TGCGCCAGCAGCTTGGAGCCGGTGGGTAACACCATATATTTT

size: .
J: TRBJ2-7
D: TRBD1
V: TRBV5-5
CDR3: CASRYGTGKSEQYF
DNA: TGTGCCAGCAGGTACGGGACAGGGAAAAGCGAGCAGTACTTC

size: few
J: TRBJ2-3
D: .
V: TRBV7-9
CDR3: CASSRYRDSEYF
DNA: TGTGCCAGCAGCCGTTACCGGGACTCGGAGTATTTT

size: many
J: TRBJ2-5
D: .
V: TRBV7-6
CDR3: CASSLISASEETQYF
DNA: TGTGCCAGCAGCTTAATCTCTGCCTCGGAAGAAACCCAGTACTTC

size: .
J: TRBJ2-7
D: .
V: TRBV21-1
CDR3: CASNTFNEQYF
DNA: TGTGCCAGCAACACCTTCAACGAGCAGTACTTC

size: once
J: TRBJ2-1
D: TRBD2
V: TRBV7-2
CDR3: CANSFRLAGGDEQFF
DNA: TGTGCCAACAGCTTTAGACTAGCGGGAGGGGACGAGCAGTTCTTC

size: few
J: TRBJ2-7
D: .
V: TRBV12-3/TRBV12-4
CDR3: CASSLRSAGKYEQYF
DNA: TGTGCCAGCAGCCTCCGGTCAGCCGGTAAATACGAGCAGTACTTC

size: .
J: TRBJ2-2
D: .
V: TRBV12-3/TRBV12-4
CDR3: CATSPDTGELFF
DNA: TGTGCCACCTCACCCGACACCGGGGAGCTGTTTTTT

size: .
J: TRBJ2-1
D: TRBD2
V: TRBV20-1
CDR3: CSAPYHGGAIRNEQFF
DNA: TGCAGTGCCCCATACCACGGGGGGGCCATTAGGAATGAGCAGTTCTTC

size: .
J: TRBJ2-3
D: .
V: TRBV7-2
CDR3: CASSLLGQYF
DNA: TGTGCCAGCAGCTTACTAGGACAGTATTTT

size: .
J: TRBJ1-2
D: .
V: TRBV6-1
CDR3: CASSEFDGFGGYTF
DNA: TGTGCCAGCAGTGAATTTGACGGGTTCGGCGGCTACACCTTC

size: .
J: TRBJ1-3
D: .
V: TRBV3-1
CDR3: CASSQFARGYGNTIYF
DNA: TGTGCCAGCAGCCAATTCGCCCGAGGATATGGAAACACCATATATTTT

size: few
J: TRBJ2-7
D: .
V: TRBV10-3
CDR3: CAISDQGYEQYF
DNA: TGTGCCATCAGTGACCAGGGCTACGAGCAGTACTTC

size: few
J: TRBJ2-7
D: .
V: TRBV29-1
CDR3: CSVTGAQSSYEQYF
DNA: TGCAGCGTTACCGGGGCCCAGAGCTCCTACGAGCAGTACTTC

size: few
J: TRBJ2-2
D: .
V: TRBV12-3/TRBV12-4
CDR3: CASRPPGSVRNTRELFF
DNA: TGTGCCAGCAGACCACCAGGGTCGGTCAGGAACACCAGGGAGCTGTTTTTT

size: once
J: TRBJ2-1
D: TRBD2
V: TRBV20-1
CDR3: CSARDFGGGPSEQFF
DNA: TGCAGTGCTAGAGATTTTGGGGGAGGGCCGAGTGAGCAGTTCTTC

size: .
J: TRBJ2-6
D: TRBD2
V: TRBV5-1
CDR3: CASSSGTTASGANVLTF
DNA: TGCGCCAGCAGCTCCGGGACTACAGCTTCTGGGGCCAACGTCCTGACTTTC

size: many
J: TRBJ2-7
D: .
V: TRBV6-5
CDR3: CASRRQNYEQYF
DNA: TGTGCCAGCAGACGACAGAACTACGAGCAGTACTTC

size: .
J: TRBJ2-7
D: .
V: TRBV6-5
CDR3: CASSYSGGAEQYF
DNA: TGTGCCAGCAGTTACTCGGGAGGTGCCGAGCAGTACTTC

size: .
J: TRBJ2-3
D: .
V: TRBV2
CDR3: CASSVFVRTDTQYF
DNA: TGTGCCAGCAGTGTTTTTGTCCGCACAGATACGCAGTATTTT

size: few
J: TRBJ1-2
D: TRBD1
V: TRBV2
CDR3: CASSHRGTGYGYTF
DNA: TGTGCCAGCAGCCACAGGGGTACGGGCTATGGCTACACCTTC

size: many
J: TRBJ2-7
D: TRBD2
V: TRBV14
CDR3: CASSQRLAGGYEQYF
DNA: TGTGCCAGCAGCCAAAGACTAGCGGGGGGCTACGAGCAGTACTTC

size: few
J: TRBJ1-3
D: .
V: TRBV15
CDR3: CATSRVPGNTIYF
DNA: TGTGCCACCAGCAGAGTCCCCGGAAACACCATATATTTT

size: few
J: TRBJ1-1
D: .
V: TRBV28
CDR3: CASSPPSTEAFF
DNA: TGTGCCAGCAGCCCCCCGAGCACTGAAGCTTTCTTT

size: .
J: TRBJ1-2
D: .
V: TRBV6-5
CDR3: CASSYSTLVAGNYVYTF
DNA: TGTGCCAGCAGTTACTCGACCCTGGTGGCAGGGAACTATGTCTACACCTTC

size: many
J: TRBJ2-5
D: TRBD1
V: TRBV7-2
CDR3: CASSLDLQGRETQYF
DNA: TGTGCCAGCAGCTTAGACCTACAGGGGCGGGAGACCCAGTACTTC

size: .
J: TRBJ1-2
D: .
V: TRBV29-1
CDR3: CSVEDNGGGGMSYGYTF
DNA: TGCAGCGTTGAAGATAATGGGGGAGGAGGGATGAGCTATGGCTACACCTTC

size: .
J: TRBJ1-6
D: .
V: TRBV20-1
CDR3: CSATDGTNSPLHF
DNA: TGCAGTGCTACCGACGGTACCAATTCACCCCTCCACTTT

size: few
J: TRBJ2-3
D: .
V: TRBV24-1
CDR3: CATSDFGDTQYF
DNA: TGTGCCACCAGTGATTTTGGAGATACGCAGTATTTT

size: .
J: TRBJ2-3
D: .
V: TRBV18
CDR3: CASSPTGGSDTQYF
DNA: TGTGCCAGCTCACCAACTGGGGGATCAGATACGCAGTATTTT

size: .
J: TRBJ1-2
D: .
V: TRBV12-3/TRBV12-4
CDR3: CASNYGVGVEGYTF
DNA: TGTGCCAGCAATTACGGGGTAGGGGTCGAAGGCTACACCTTC

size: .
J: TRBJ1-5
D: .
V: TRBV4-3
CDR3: CASSQDVKGNQPQHF
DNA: TGCGCCAGCAGCCAAGACGTGAAAGGGAATCAGCCCCAGCATTTT

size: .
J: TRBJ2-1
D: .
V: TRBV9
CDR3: CASSPPQGGANEQFF
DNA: TGTGCCAGCAGCCCACCCCAGGGGGGGGCGAATGAGCAGTTCTTC

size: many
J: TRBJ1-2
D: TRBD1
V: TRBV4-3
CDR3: CASSQGQGALGYTF
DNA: TGCGCCAGCAGCCAAGGACAGGGGGCGCTTGGCTACACCTTC

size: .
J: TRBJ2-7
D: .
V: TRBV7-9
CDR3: CGSSPSEVRNEQYF
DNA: TGTGGCAGCAGCCCGAGTGAGGTTAGAAACGAGCAGTACTTC

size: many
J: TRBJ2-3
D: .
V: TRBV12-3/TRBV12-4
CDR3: CASSLIADTQYF
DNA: TGTGCCAGCAGTTTGATAGCGGATACGCAGTATTTT

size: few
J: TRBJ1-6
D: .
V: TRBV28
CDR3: CASSPVRGNYNSPLHF
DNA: TGTGCCAGCAGTCCCGTTAGAGGGAACTATAATTCACCCCTCCACTTT

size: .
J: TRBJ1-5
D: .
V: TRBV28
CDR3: CASKGVGQPQHF
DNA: TGTGCCAGCAAGGGGGTAGGGCAGCCCCAGCATTTT

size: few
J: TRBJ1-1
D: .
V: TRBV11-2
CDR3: CASSLEWSKNTEAFF
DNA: TGTGCCAGCAGCTTAGAATGGTCGAAGAACACTGAAGCTTTCTTT

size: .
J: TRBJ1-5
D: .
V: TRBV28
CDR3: CASSSPSSGASNQPQHF
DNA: TGTGCCAGCAGTTCCCCCTCTTCTGGGGCCAGCAATCAGCCCCAGCATTTT